This T cell receptor beta chain was recorded in a study of human T cells and chemical hapten exposure (dated by TCRdb to about 2021). With respect to the entire study: For sensitization, 2% DPC in acetone was applied to a 2 cm by 2 cm area of upper inner arm skin. Patch testing on the upper back used Finn chambers containing 0.01% DPC, with scoring done after 6 days according to International Contact Dermatitis Research Group standards. Alopecia areata with under or over 50% scalp involvement, alopecia totalis and alopecia universalis were represented in the patient cohort, which was mostly female. Libraries were pooled for sequencing, and per-sample TCR yields varied mainly because of small differences in library volumes within the pool. Throughout the roughly 24-week study period, patients were also given weekly therapeutic DPC doses on the scalp. Patient blood was sampled pre-sensitization (week 0) and at 2, 6 and about 24 weeks after DPC sensitization. Peripheral blood TCR repertoire changes were tracked in vivo in alopecia patients during primary and secondary sensitization to the hapten diphenylcyclopropenone (DPC). Blood for TCR sequencing was provided by twenty-nine alopecia patients at one to four time points (pre-sensitization, 2, 6 and 24 weeks). Overall study results and their limits: Compared with pre-sensitization or healthy control sets, expanded TCRs formed significantly more large CDR3 similarity clusters, which is consistent with antigen-driven responses. No change with DPC sensitization was found in the number of TCRs above 1 in 1000 frequency, and no evidence of global repertoire structure alterations was found. The number of PT1 expanded TCRs positively correlated with patch test score, significant at thresholds 8, 16 and 32 but not 4. After repeated subsampling, changes were observed in the strength of the expansion versus patch-test correlation and in the threshold at which the correlation became significant. Because every patient had alopecia, a presumed autoimmune disease, the patients' immune response might differ from that of healthy individuals.

The trim is 6 bases for V and 5 bases for J, with a gap of 26 bases between the germline ends. From the cysteine up to the phenylalanine, the CDR3 has a length of 17 residues. The only DNA kept is the CDR3, 51 bases in frame from the first base. CDR1 DFQATT and CDR2 SNEGSKA were looked up in the germline V gene (reference sequence). The library was prepared using RACE. The sequencer listed for this sample is NextSeq 500. During library preparation, unique molecular identifiers were attached to individual cDNA molecules so that TCRs could be counted quantitatively and reproducibly. Both TCR alpha and TCR beta chains were sequenced from each blood RNA sample. The study's processing was this. Samples had a median of 95,638 TCRs, with a range from about 23,224 to 690,600. The Decombinator software suite was used to annotate V, J and CDR3 in the TCR reads. To make PS versus PT1 abundance plots, every sample was subsampled to the same number of TCRs (28,000). Expanded TCRs were defined as absent before sensitization and observed at least eight times at the 2-week time point. In TCRdb, the public reads were trimmed at Q25 with fastp and aligned with MiXCR, with productive beta chains retained. Under each unique CDR3 protein, matching rows form one entry showing the most common genes and DNA. TCRdb's processing, not the authors' own work, is the source of the V and J calls. This sample lists about 120,000 distinct CDR3 sequences; about 14% were detected once. The top ten clones comprise around 2.8% of the sample.

This clonotype showed up many times. Which antigen it targets is not known. No base-level quality is on record; no much larger clone is a single base apart. The label giving this sample's time point can be read as: pre-sensitization, week 0. Explained via the paper, the treatment or condition label denotes: therapeutic diphenylcyclopropenone sensitization with weekly scalp DPC. At each patch-test visit, blood was drawn before the patch test was applied. Patients were considered eligible if aged 18 to 70, diagnosed with alopecia and deemed suitable for DPC therapy, and patients were excluded if pregnant. Total RNA was extracted from unfractionated whole blood collected in Tempus Blood RNA tubes.

This clonotype was obtained from a woman under 30 with alopecia areata. Some clones in this sample may be carry-over from other donors' samples. The chain is made from TRBV20-1 and TRBJ2-4; the D gene is possibly TRBD2, with 6 bases matching. The sample consisted of whole blood, taken in connection with sensitization to the hapten diphenylcyclopropenone (DPC). The CDR3 region has the sequence CSADPIRDSTGENIQYF. The sequenced DNA is TGCAGTGCCGATCCCATCCGGGACTCCACAGGAGAAAACATTCAGTACTTC.